This T cell receptor (beta chain) was sequenced in a study of T cells after yellow fever vaccination. Study-wide points: Peak timing came faster in the weaker secondary response, day 5 versus 15. Detected again after the booster were most primary-vaccination clones, at 95% to 98% CD4 and 70% to 90% CD8.

Germline V CDR1 and CDR2: SGHVS, FQNEAQ. Trimming took 5 bases from V and 4 from J; bases not matched to a gene: 10. This CDR3 has 16 amino acids. This clonotype was counted many times. As yet, its antigen is unknown. Template switching with 5'RACE generated the TCR cDNA and added a universal primer site and UMIs. In TCRdb, the 5' RACE reads were re-called with MiXCR into one record per CDR3 protein. The sample has around 360,000 distinct CDR3 sequences; under 14% are singletons. The receptor comes from a young man who received the YFV17D yellow fever vaccine. The genes are TRBV7-8 and TRBJ2-3; 9 nucleotides match TRBD2. Material: PBMCs, obtained on the day of the first yellow fever vaccination. CDR3: CASSPISGLASDTQYF. Here the CDR3 DNA reads TGTGCCAGCAGCCCAATCTCGGGACTAGCCTCAGATACGCAGTATTTT. The full variable domain, its missing parts supplied by reference TRBV7-8 and TRBJ2-3, is GAGVSQSPRYKVAKRGQDVALRCDPISGHVSLFWYQQALGQGPEFLTYFQNEAQLDKSGLPSDRFFAERPEGSVSTLKIQRTQQEDSAVYLCASSPISGLASDTQYFGPGTRLTVL.